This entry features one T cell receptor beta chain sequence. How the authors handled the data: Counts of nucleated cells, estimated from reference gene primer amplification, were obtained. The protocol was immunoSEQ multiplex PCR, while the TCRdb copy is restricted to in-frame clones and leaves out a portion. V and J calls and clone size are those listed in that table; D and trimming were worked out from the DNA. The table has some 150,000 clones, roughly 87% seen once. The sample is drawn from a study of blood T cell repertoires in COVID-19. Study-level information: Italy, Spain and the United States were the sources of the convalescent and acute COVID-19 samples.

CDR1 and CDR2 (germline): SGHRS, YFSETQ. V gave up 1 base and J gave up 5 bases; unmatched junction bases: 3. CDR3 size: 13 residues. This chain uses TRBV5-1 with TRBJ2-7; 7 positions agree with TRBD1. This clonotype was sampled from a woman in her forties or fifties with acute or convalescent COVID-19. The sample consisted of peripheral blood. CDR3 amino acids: CASSLTGADEQYF. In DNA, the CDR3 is TGCGCCAGCAGCTTGACAGGGGCCGACGAGCAGTACTTC.